This TCR beta chain was identified in a study of shared clonotypes between healthy human individuals. Study-level results: Sampling used blood alone; tissue repertoires probably differ.

A word on this clone: Its cognate antigen is unknown.

Genomic DNA of every subset was divided equally among multiple immunoSEQ plates. Clones were sequenced by immunoSEQ multiplex PCR, and TCRdb holds only the in-frame ones, with some missing. The sample yields around 940,000 clones, about three quarters seen once. This CDR3 region has 14 residues. With 2 bases removed from V and 4 bases from J, the gap between germline ends came to 10 bases. CDR1 and CDR2 (germline): SGHRS, YFSETQ. Input material: memory CD4+ T cells sorted from blood. Subset denoted: CD45RA-negative fraction. The rearrangement uses TRBV5-1 and TRBJ1-5, with D unresolved. The source of this sequence is a man between 18 and 35 years old in good health. CDR3 amino acids: CASSFDSANQPQHF. The CDR3 nucleotides are TGCGCCAGCAGCTTTGACTCGGCGAATCAGCCCCAGCATTTT.